The clone carrying this T cell receptor beta chain was picked up one time. This CDR3 contains 14 residues. The junction had 2 bases not matched to a gene; V was cut back by 2 bases and J by 1 base. From germline, CDR1 is MDHEN and CDR2 SYDVKM. The sample comes from a study of cytomegalovirus exposure and HLA in healthy donors. The table came from immunoSEQ multiplex PCR; TCRdb's copy has only in-frame clones and leaves some out. The sample records under 150,000 clones, about 90% being singletons. This TCR came from a woman aged 18-29 years in good health and CMV-seropositive. The V call is TRBV28, the J call TRBJ2-7; TRBD1 agrees at 7 bases. Sample: PBMCs. CDR3 nucleotides: TGTGCCAGCAGTTTAATGGGACAGTCCTACGAGCAGTACTTC. Its protein is CASSLMGQSYEQYF.